This passage covers 32 T cell receptor beta chains from one sample sequenced in a study of cytomegalovirus exposure and HLA in healthy donors. The PCR was carried out with 60 Vbeta primers and 13 Jbeta primers. The assay was immunoSEQ multiplex PCR, and TCRdb's table has in-frame clones only and misses some. The data show under 140,000 clones, approximately 84% seen once. Sequencing was carried out using PBMCs. All receptors derive from a man aged 40-49 years in good health and CMV-seronegative.

This clone was counted a few times. This sequence joins TRBV5-5 and TRBJ2-7, with TRBD1 matching over 7 bases. V shed 0 bases and J 4 bases; nucleotides not matched to a gene: 4. Germline values: CDR1 SGHKS, CDR2 YYEKEE (reference sequence). The CDR3 totals 14 residues. Here the CDR3 reads CASSLGGQIYEQYF. For the CDR3, the DNA is TGTGCCAGCAGCTTGGGGGGACAGATATACGAGCAGTACTTC.

As concerns this clone: Without the conserved terminal phenylalanine or tryptophan, this CDR3 likely stems from a read error. The limits of the CDR3 on the DNA are not certain, so only TCRdb's listed CDR3 is given. This chain uses TRBV7-6 with TRBJ1-2; TRBD1 is the table's D call and was not checked against the DNA. Germline-derived CDR1 and CDR2 are SGHVS and FNYEAQ. The CDR3 length equals 16 residues, ends included. This chain's CDR3 is CASSLGVGRAGQGLGK.

J is TRBJ2-7 and V is TRBV10-2; D is uncertain. CDR1 is WSHSY, CDR2 SAAADI, per germline. V was shortened by 1 base and J by 5 bases, with 9 bases between the two germline ends. CDR3 length: 13 amino acids. The CDR3 is CASSEFGRNEQYF. CDR3 in DNA: TGCGCCAGCAGTGAGTTTGGCAGGAACGAGCAGTACTTC.

The V and J genes are TRBV6-5 and TRBJ1-1; 8 nucleotides match TRBD1. Germline V gene sequence: CDR1 MNHEY, CDR2 SVGAGI. V lost 6 bases and J lost 6; bases outside the gene matches: 9. The CDR3 contains 14 residues. The CDR3 DNA reads as TGTGCCAGCAGAACGACAGGGGAGTTCTCTGAAGCTTTCTTT. Translating it yields CASRTTGEFSEAFF.

This chain uses TRBV19 with TRBJ2-6; 7 nucleotides match TRBD1. CDR3 length equals 17 residues. Germline CDR1 and CDR2: LNHDA and SQIVND (reference sequence). J was trimmed by 0 bases and V by 6 bases; bases with no gene match: 8. CDR3 residues: CASSPTGTASGANVLTF. The DNA of the CDR3 is TGTGCCAGTAGCCCGACAGGGACGGCCTCTGGGGCCAACGTCCTGACTTTC.

In the case of this clone: The same CDR3 arises from other DNA sequences in this sample as well. The CDR3 nucleotides read TGTGCCAGCAGAACGACAGGTGAGAATCAGCCCCAGCATTTT. It codes for CASRTTGENQPQHF. The V and J genes are TRBV28 and TRBJ1-5, with D perhaps matching TRBD1 (6 bases). Germline values: CDR1 MDHEN, CDR2 SYDVKM. The CDR3 covers 14 residues. Trimming left V 6 bases short and J 4 bases short, with 13 bases between.

This chain connects TRBV30 to TRBJ2-1, with 7 bases identical to TRBD1. CDR1 is GTSNPN, CDR2 SVGIG, per germline (reference sequence). Germline trimming cut 4 bases from V and 10 bases from J; bases unmatched to any gene: 10. This CDR3 has 13 amino acids. The chain's CDR3 is CAWISTGYGEQFF. Written as DNA, the CDR3 is TGTGCCTGGATCTCGACAGGGTATGGCGAGCAGTTCTTC.

The chain joins TRBV5-6 to TRBJ1-1; possible D gene TRBD1, 5 bases. The germline CDR1 and CDR2 sequences are SGHDT and YYEEEE. This CDR3 contains 16 residues. V lost 0 bases and J 1 base, leaving 13 bases between the germline ends. The CDR3 protein is CASSLEGIGRNTEAFF. CDR3 bases: TGTGCCAGCAGCTTGGAGGGGATAGGGCGGAACACTGAAGCTTTCTTT.

The rearrangement links TRBV19 to TRBJ2-7; D unclear. The CDR3 is 13 residues long. V lost 3 bases, J lost 1 base, and 7 bases lay in between. Per the germline V gene, CDR1 is LNHDA and CDR2 is SQIVND (reference sequence). The CDR3 loop is CASSMSGSYEQYF. CDR3 nucleotide sequence: TGTGCCAGTAGTATGTCAGGTTCCTACGAGCAGTACTTC.

The gene calls are TRBV5-1 and TRBJ2-1; 12 nucleotides match TRBD1. Trimming took 4 bases from V and 8 from J; bases not matched to a gene: 4. There are 14 residues in the CDR3. Per germline, CDR1 SGHRS and CDR2 YFSETQ. CDR3 residues: CASSTGTGGDEQFF. CDR3 in DNA: TGCGCCAGCAGCACCGGGACAGGGGGCGATGAGCAGTTCTTC. Full variable domain (remainder filled in from reference TRBV5-1 and TRBJ2-1): KAGVTQTPRYLIKTRGQQVTLSCSPISGHRSVSWYQQTPGQGLQFLFEYFSETQRNKGNFPGRFSGRQFSNSRSEMNVSTLELGDSALYLCASSTGTGGDEQFFGPGTRLTVL.

The genes are TRBV18 and TRBJ2-7; D possibly corresponds to TRBD1 (6 bases). This CDR3 contains 13 residues. V was clipped by 5 bases and J by 6 bases, with 14 bases between them. Germline lookup yields CDR1 KGHSH and CDR2 LQKENI. DNA of the CDR3: TGTGCCAGCTCAGCGACAGGTACTGGCGAGCAGTACTTC. This sequence encodes CASSATGTGEQYF.

This clone was seen a single time. The chain uses TRBV29-1 and TRBJ2-1, with D unclear. Germline values: CDR1 SQVTM, CDR2 ANQGSEA. This CDR3 spans 12 amino acids. V shed 5 bases and J shed 1 base, with 6 bases lying between them. CDR3 protein: CSVFVSYNEQFF. The CDR3 nucleotides are TGCAGCGTTTTTGTATCCTACAATGAGCAGTTCTTC.

This clone was picked up a small number of times. The rearrangement uses TRBV5-4 and TRBJ2-7; D might be TRBD1 (6 bases). Germline V CDR1 and CDR2: SGHNT, YYREEE (reference sequence). Trimming cost V 1 base and J 5 bases, with 16 bases left between them. The CDR3 runs to 15 residues. CDR3 in amino acids: CASSLYGQGLNEQYF. Written as DNA, the CDR3 is TGTGCCAGCAGCTTGTATGGGCAGGGGCTCAACGAGCAGTACTTC.

On this clone: An end of the junction does not agree with germline; a read error may underlie this. The chain recombines TRBV5-8 with TRBJ2-7; a weak D match, TRBD1 (5 bases). In germline, CDR1 is SGHTS, CDR2 YDEGEE. This CDR3 has 9 amino acids. CDR3 nucleotides: TGTGCCAGCAGCTTGGAAAGGGGCTTC. It encodes CASSLERGF.

This clone showed up just once. V is TRBV7-6 and J is TRBJ1-2, with TRBD1 matching 12 bases. This CDR3 has 14 residues. J was trimmed by 13 bases and V by 5 bases; bases with no gene match: 11. Germline V gene data show CDR1 as SGHVS and CDR2 as FNYEAQ. The CDR3, as DNA: TGTGCCAGCAGCCCGATCGGGACAGGGGGCGCGTTCACCTTC. It encodes CASSPIGTGGAFTF. Supplemented by reference TRBV7-6 and TRBJ1-2, the full variable domain reads GAGVSQSPRYKVTKRGQDVALRCDPISGHVSLYWYRQALGQGPEFLTYFNYEAQQDKSGLPNDRFSAERPEGSISTLTIQRTEQRDSAMYRCASSPIGTGGAFTFGSGTRLTVV.

A single count supports this clone. The chain joins TRBV2 to TRBJ2-1; the D gene is possibly TRBD2 (5 bases). Germline V gene sequence: CDR1 SNHLY, CDR2 FYNNEI. V was clipped by 3 bases and J by 8 bases, with 11 bases between them. This CDR3 has 13 amino acids. CDR3 protein: CASSDTEVDEQFF. CDR3 nucleotides: TGTGCCAGCAGTGACACGGAGGTCGATGAGCAGTTCTTC. Combining the CDR3 with reference TRBV2 and TRBJ2-1 gives the whole variable domain EPEVTQTPSHQVTQMGQEVILRCVPISNHLYFYWYRQILGQKVEFLVSFYNNEISEKSEIFDDQFSVERPDGSNFTLKIRSTKLEDSAMYFCASSDTEVDEQFFGPGTRLTVL.

The chain links TRBV4-2 to TRBJ1-4, with D uncertain. This CDR3 is 16 amino acids long. V was pared by 1 base and J by 0 bases, with 9 bases between. Germline-derived CDR1 and CDR2 are LGHNA and YNFKEQ. DNA for the CDR3: TGTGCCAGCAGCCAAGGTGGCGGAACAACTAATGAAAAACTGTTTTTT. Amino acids: CASSQGGGTTNEKLFF.

The genes are TRBV18 and TRBJ1-2, with TRBD1 matching over 7 bases. Germline loops: CDR1 KGHSH, CDR2 LQKENI. There are 14 residues in the CDR3. With 6 bases clipped from V and 2 bases from J, the junction kept 6 bases outside the gene matches. The DNA for the CDR3 is TGTGCCAGCTCCCCCGTACAGGGGAACTATGGCTACACCTTC. It translates to CASSPVQGNYGYTF.

The J gene is TRBJ2-2, the V gene TRBV19; perhaps TRBD1 as D (6 bases). CDR1 LNHDA and CDR2 SQIVND come from the germline V gene (reference sequence). The germline V and J ends were trimmed by 3 bases and 3 bases, with 14 bases remaining between them. CDR3 length: 16 amino acids. The CDR3: CASSMVSQGYTGELFF. DNA of the CDR3: TGTGCCAGTAGTATGGTGTCACAGGGCTACACCGGGGAGCTGTTTTTT.

The V call is TRBV5-1, the J call TRBJ2-1; maybe TRBD2 (5 bases). V was shortened by 0 bases and J by 7 bases, with 11 bases between the two germline ends. The germline CDR1 and CDR2 sequences are SGHRS and YFSETQ. The CDR3 runs 14 residues. CDR3 DNA sequence: TGCGCCAGCAGCTTGGTTTTCGGGGAGAATGAGCAGTTCTTC. Translation: CASSLVFGENEQFF.

The chain carries TRBV28 and TRBJ2-6, with 9 bases lining up with TRBD1. CDR1 and CDR2 (germline): MDHEN, SYDVKM. With 6 bases clipped from V and 2 bases from J, the junction kept 5 bases outside the gene matches. The CDR3 has 16 amino acids. CDR3 amino acids: CASSRTGAAGANVLTF. The DNA of the CDR3 is TGTGCCAGCAGCCGGACAGGGGCGGCTGGGGCCAACGTCCTGACTTTC.

The V call is TRBV6-1, the J call TRBJ1-5, with D unresolved. This CDR3 has 11 residues. Trimming cost V 2 bases and J 11 bases, with 7 bases left between them. Germline assignment: CDR1 MNHNS and CDR2 SASEGT. CDR3 in amino acids: CASSELESQHF. The DNA for the CDR3 is TGTGCCAGCAGTGAACTGGAGTCCCAGCATTTT.

V and J are TRBV10-3 and TRBJ2-5, with TRBD2 matching over 10 bases. The CDR3 is made up of 15 amino acids. V was clipped by 3 bases and J by 7 bases; unmatched bases: 8. Germline V gene sequence: CDR1 ENHRY, CDR2 SYGVKD. The CDR3, as DNA: TGTGCCATCAGTGATACAGCTAGCGGGGGAGGGACCCAGTACTTC. It encodes CAISDTASGGGTQYF.

The CDR3 loop reads CSVDQTGEAFF. The CDR3 bases are TGCAGCGTTGATCAGACAGGGGAAGCTTTCTTT. This chain joins TRBV29-1 and TRBJ1-1; 7 bases line up with TRBD1. The CDR3 loop spans 11 amino acids. After removal of 3 bases from V and 8 bases from J, the junction contained 3 bases not matched to a gene. CDR1 and CDR2 (germline): SQVTM, ANQGSEA.

The rearrangement uses TRBV7-2 and TRBJ1-6; 9 positions match TRBD1. Trimming cost V 3 bases and J 9 bases; bases outside gene matches: 6. The CDR3 covers 15 residues. Germline CDR1 is SGHTA and CDR2 is FQGNSA. CDR3 protein: CASSLEDRGVSPLHF. CDR3 nucleotides: TGTGCCAGCAGCTTGGAGGACAGGGGCGTTTCACCCCTCCACTTT.

The rearrangement uses TRBV28 and TRBJ1-5, with 7 bases lining up with TRBD1. Germline V gene lookup returns CDR1 MDHEN and CDR2 SYDVKM. The ends lost 6 bases at V and 7 bases at J; junction bases unmatched: 15. This CDR3 is 16 amino acids long. CDR3 protein: CASSLNRDRGRQPQHF. As DNA, the CDR3 is TGTGCCAGCAGCCTAAACCGGGACAGAGGCCGCCAGCCCCAGCATTTT. Combining the CDR3 with reference TRBV28 and TRBJ1-5 gives the whole variable domain DVKVTQSSRYLVKRTGEKVFLECVQDMDHENMFWYRQDPGLGLRLIYFSYDVKMKEKGDIPEGYSVSREKKERFSLILESASTNQTSMYLCASSLNRDRGRQPQHFGDGTRLSIL.

The rearrangement joins TRBV29-1 to TRBJ1-1, with D possibly being TRBD1 (5 bases). Trimming removed 7 bases from V and 0 bases from J, with 15 bases in between. CDR3 length: 14 residues. Per the germline V gene, CDR1 is SQVTM and CDR2 is ANQGSEA. This chain's CDR3 is CSAILDTLNTEAFF. DNA of the CDR3: TGCAGCGCGATACTGGACACTCTGAACACTGAAGCTTTCTTT.

The chain links TRBV28 to TRBJ1-5; tentative D call: TRBD1 (5 bases). The CDR3 length is 12 residues. V was shortened by 9 bases and J by 0 bases, with 6 bases between the two germline ends. The germline V gene encodes CDR1 MDHEN and CDR2 SYDVKM. The CDR3: CASQGSNQPQHF. The DNA for the CDR3 is TGTGCCAGTCAGGGTAGCAATCAGCCCCAGCATTTT.

The rearrangement joins TRBV28 to TRBJ2-3, with 14 nucleotides matching TRBD2. The CDR3 is made up of 18 amino acids. V lost 6 bases to trimming and J lost 2 bases; unmatched junction nucleotides: 10. The germline V gene has CDR1 MDHEN and CDR2 SYDVKM. The chain's CDR3 is CASSRLAGGRGHTDTQYF. The CDR3 nucleotides read TGTGCCAGCAGCCGACTAGCGGGGGGGCGGGGGCACACAGATACGCAGTATTTT. The full variable domain, rest sourced from reference TRBV28 and TRBJ2-3, is DVKVTQSSRYLVKRTGEKVFLECVQDMDHENMFWYRQDPGLGLRLIYFSYDVKMKEKGDIPEGYSVSREKKERFSLILESASTNQTSMYLCASSRLAGGRGHTDTQYFGPGTRLTVL.

V is TRBV7-2 and J is TRBJ1-5; D is ambiguous. The length of the CDR3 is 15 residues. Germline CDR1 and CDR2: SGHTA and FQGNSA. Trimming pared 3 bases from V and 0 bases from J, leaving 9 bases between. CDR3 loop: CASSFTGSSNQPQHF. CDR3 sequence (DNA): TGTGCCAGCAGCTTCACGGGGTCTAGCAATCAGCCCCAGCATTTT.

This clone was recorded only once. V gene TRBV5-4 combines with J gene TRBJ2-6; TRBD1 aligns across 10 bases. Unmatched junction bases numbered 13, after V lost 4 bases and J lost 0 bases. Germline CDR1 and CDR2: SGHNT and YYREEE (reference sequence). The CDR3 length is 20 residues. The CDR3 coding sequence is TGTGCCAGCAGCCACAGGGACAGGGGACCTCTTAACTCTGGGGCCAACGTCCTGACTTTC. Translated, it gives CASSHRDRGPLNSGANVLTF.

V and J are TRBV18 and TRBJ1-5, with 8 bases fitting TRBD1. Germline CDR1 and CDR2: KGHSH and LQKENI. V dropped 4 bases and J dropped 5; count of bases not matched to a gene: 7. The CDR3 is 15 amino acids. The CDR3 sequence is CASSQTGQGHQPQHF. The CDR3, as DNA: TGTGCCAGCTCACAAACAGGACAGGGCCATCAGCCCCAGCATTTT.